This TCR beta chain came from a study of identical twins. It was template switching that added a universal primer site, and there were unique molecular identifiers on the cDNA. TCRdb processed the 5' RACE reads anew with MiXCR; each CDR3 protein has one entry. In the table there are roughly 630,000 distinct CDR3 sequences, roughly 7.2% of which are singletons. General study points: One should note that invariant MAIT and iNKT cells could partly confound zero-insertion analyses. The conclusions drew on cross-sectional statistical analysis instead of tracking the same donors. A lower insertion count was a feature of abundant cord blood beta clonotypes, with no such feature in memory repertoires.

This clonotype has ten or more counts. The antigen is undetermined. CDR3 length: 13 residues. Looked up from germline, CDR1 is MGHRA and CDR2 is YSYEKL. With 1 base removed from V and 5 bases from J, the gap between germline ends came to 8 bases. This same sample was also taken into another study, of yellow fever vaccine responses in identical twins.

V and J are TRBV4-1 and TRBJ2-5; D possibly corresponds to TRBD2 (5 bases). What was sequenced was PBMCs. This receptor was identified in a woman younger than 30 in good health. CDR3 coding DNA: TGCGCCAGCAGCCAAGCTGGGGAGGAGACCCAGTACTTC. It is translated as CASSQAGEETQYF.